Given below is one T cell receptor (beta chain) in context. Distinct nucleotide sequences in the sample also encode this CDR3. V shed 0 bases, J shed 1 base, and the junction held 0 bases outside the gene matches. The length of the CDR3 is 15 residues. The germline CDR1 and CDR2 sequences are SGDLS and YYNGEE. These data are taken from a study of cytotoxic CD8 clonotypes in ibrutinib-treated CLL. Assay: immunoSEQ multiplex PCR; the TCRdb copy retains only in-frame clones and omits some. This repertoire shows over 95,000 clones, roughly 60% found once; its top ten account for about 40%. Here the sequenced sample was PBMCs, taken after 24 months of ibrutinib treatment. The receptor was isolated from a human donor with chronic lymphocytic leukemia. The V gene is TRBV9, the J gene TRBJ2-5; TRBD2 matches at 10 bases. The DNA of the CDR3 is TGTGCCAGCAGCGTAGTAGCGGGGGGCCAAGAGACCCAGTACTTC. Protein sequence: CASSVVAGGQETQYF.